The 10 T cell receptor beta chains presented below share a single source sample, sequenced in a study of identical twins' blood T cells. TCRdb processed the 5' RACE reads anew with MiXCR; each CDR3 protein has one entry. The sample holds 400,000 or so distinct CDR3 sequences, about 28% seen once. Sequenced sample: PBMCs. The receptors were sampled from a woman aged 18-55 years in good health.

The V and J genes are TRBV6-5 and TRBJ1-2; 7 bases map to TRBD1. Germline trimming cut 0 bases from V and 4 bases from J; bases unmatched to any gene: 5. Per germline, CDR1 MNHEY and CDR2 SVGAGI. The CDR3 covers 15 residues. CDR3 DNA sequence: TGTGCCAGCAGTTACTCGACAGGGCCCCTCTATGGCTACACCTTC. Its translation: CASSYSTGPLYGYTF.

About this clonotype: A junction boundary mismatches the germline segment, possibly from a read error. The rearrangement links TRBV2 to TRBJ1-1, with a possible D match to TRBD1 (5 bases). Germline lookup yields CDR1 SNHLY and CDR2 FYNNEI. This CDR3 spans 13 amino acids. CDR3 nucleotide sequence: TGTGCCGGCAGTAGGGGTGGGAACACTGAAGCTTTCTTT. This translates into CAGSRGGNTEAFF. Supplemented by reference TRBV2 and TRBJ1-1, the full variable domain reads EPEVTQTPSHQVTQMGQEVILRCVPISNHLYFYWYRQILGQKVEFLVSFYNNEISEKSEIFDDQFSVERPDGSNFTLKIRSTKLEDSAMYFCAGSRGGNTEAFFGQGTRLTVV.

This clonotype occurred a few times. The chain is built from TRBV29-1 and TRBJ2-5; D not certain. This CDR3 region has 13 residues. V lost 4 bases to trimming and J lost 5 bases, with 14 bases between them. The germline V gene has CDR1 SQVTM and CDR2 ANQGSEA. The CDR3 here is CSVATMAGETQYF. The DNA of the CDR3 is TGCAGCGTTGCGACCATGGCTGGCGAGACCCAGTACTTC.

The chain is built from TRBV13 and TRBJ1-1; D is perhaps TRBD1 (5 bases). The V gene lost 0 bases and the J gene lost 1 base, with 12 bases spanning the gap. The CDR3 is 16 amino acids. Germline loops: CDR1 PRHDT, CDR2 FYEKMQ (reference sequence). The CDR3 reads CASSLGGASPNTEAFF. CDR3 sequence (DNA): TGTGCCAGCAGCTTAGGAGGGGCAAGCCCGAACACTGAAGCTTTCTTT.

This clonotype has a single count. This rearrangement joins TRBV29-1 to TRBJ2-1; maybe TRBD2 (7 bases). The CDR3 has 15 amino acids. The V gene lost 6 bases and the J gene lost 3 bases, with 18 bases spanning the gap. The germline gives CDR1 SQVTM, CDR2 ANQGSEA. In DNA, the CDR3 is TGCAGCGTCCGGGGGGCTAGCGACTTCTACAATGAGCAGTTCTTC. Protein sequence: CSVRGASDFYNEQFF.

The chain employs TRBV29-1 and TRBJ1-2, with D tentatively TRBD1 (6 bases). The germline CDR1 and CDR2 sequences are SQVTM and ANQGSEA. Between the trimmed V and J ends, which lost 4 bases and 7 bases, there was a span of 22 bases. This CDR3 spans 15 amino acids. The CDR3 DNA follows: TGCAGCGTTGCTTTGAGGGACAACAAGGGAGCTGGCTACACCTTC. Its translation: CSVALRDNKGAGYTF.

This clonotype was detected a few times. V gene TRBV5-1 combines with J gene TRBJ2-1, with D tentatively TRBD2 (5 bases). V gave up 0 bases and J gave up 9 bases, with 13 bases separating them. This CDR3 is 14 amino acids long. Germline V gene sequence: CDR1 SGHRS, CDR2 YFSETQ. The CDR3 loop is CASSLVRTRGEQFF. The CDR3 bases are TGCGCCAGCAGCTTGGTTAGGACCCGGGGTGAGCAGTTCTTC.

This CDR3 is CASTLPGGADNEQYF. The DNA of the CDR3 is TGTGCCAGCACCCTTCCCGGGGGGGCGGACAACGAGCAGTACTTC. This chain joins TRBV6-6 and TRBJ2-7, with 8 bases that match TRBD2. J was trimmed by 5 bases and V by 7 bases; bases with no gene match: 13. The CDR3 runs 15 residues. The germline gives CDR1 MNHNY, CDR2 SVGAGI (reference sequence).

This clonotype was observed a few times. The V gene is TRBV19, the J gene TRBJ2-3; D may be TRBD1 (6 bases). Germline CDR1 reads LNHDA; CDR2 reads SQIVND (reference sequence). CDR3 length: 13 amino acids. Trimming took 8 bases from V and 2 from J, leaving 11 bases between them. The CDR3 region is CASSNRATDTQYF. The CDR3, as DNA: TGTGCCAGTTCCAACAGGGCCACAGATACGCAGTATTTT.

The chain recombines TRBV15 with TRBJ1-2; D is perhaps TRBD1 (5 bases). This CDR3 comprises 16 residues. CDR1 and CDR2 from the germline V gene are LNHNV and YYDKDF (reference sequence). The germline V and J ends were trimmed by 0 bases and 4 bases, with 15 bases remaining between them. CDR3 in DNA: TGTGCCACCAGCAGAGATGGTGTGGCGGGGGTCTATGGCTACACCTTC. It encodes CATSRDGVAGVYGYTF. Looking up the rest from reference TRBV15 and TRBJ1-2 gives the full variable domain: DAMVIQNPRYQVTQFGKPVTLSCSQTLNHNVMYWYQQKSSQAPKLLFHYYDKDFNNEADTPDNFQSRRPNTSFCFLDIRSPGLGDTAMYLCATSRDGVAGVYGYTFGSGTRLTVV.